The 14 T cell receptor beta chains listed next were all sequenced from one sample in a study of cytomegalovirus exposure and HLA in healthy donors. A multiplex PCR was run with 60 Vbeta primers and 13 Jbeta primers. TCRdb's table, derived via immunoSEQ multiplex PCR, lists solely in-frame clones and lacks some. The table has 150,000 or so clones, around 75% seen once. The sequenced material came from PBMCs. The receptors here all came from a young woman in good health and CMV-seronegative.

The chain has TRBV11-2 and TRBJ2-1, with TRBD2 matching 9 bases. V shed 0 bases, J shed 12 bases, and the junction held 6 bases outside the gene matches. CDR1 is SGHAT, CDR2 FQNNGV, per germline. The CDR3 is 14 amino acids. The CDR3, as DNA: TGTGCCAGCAGCTTAGATCGGAGCGGGAGGACGCAGTTCTTC. It specifies CASSLDRSGRTQFF.

CDR3 nucleotide sequence: TGTGCCAGCAGCTTAGGAGGTGAGCAGTTCTTC. This translates into CASSLGGEQFF. The V gene is TRBV7-2, the J gene TRBJ2-1; D ambiguous. V gave up 1 base and J gave up 9 bases, with 4 bases separating them. CDR3 length equals 11 residues. In germline, CDR1 is SGHTA, CDR2 FQGNSA.

The chain joins TRBV7-3 to TRBJ2-1, with a tentative D call TRBD2 (6 bases). From germline, CDR1 is SGHTA and CDR2 FQGTGA. There are 14 residues in the CDR3. Between the trimmed V and J ends, which lost 4 bases and 8 bases, there was a span of 15 bases. The CDR3 sequence is CASSSGLINHEQFF. Here the CDR3 DNA reads TGTGCCAGCAGCTCCGGACTAATTAACCATGAGCAGTTCTTC. The full variable domain, rest sourced from reference TRBV7-3 and TRBJ2-1, is GAGVSQTPSNKVTEKGKYVELRCDPISGHTALYWYRQSLGQGPEFLIYFQGTGAADDSGLPNDRFFAVRPEGSVSTLKIQRTERGDSAVYLCASSSGLINHEQFFGPGTRLTVL.

The gene calls are TRBV6-1 and TRBJ1-1, with a tentative D call TRBD1 (5 bases). The V gene lost 4 bases and the J gene lost 11 bases, with 20 bases spanning the gap. The germline CDR1 and CDR2 sequences are MNHNS and SASEGT. This CDR3 region has 14 residues. The CDR3 region has the DNA TGTGCCAGCAGTGCCGCAGGGCCTCACCGGGAGGCTTTCTTT. Translated: CASSAAGPHREAFF.

Notes on this clone: Other DNA sequences in this specimen translate into the identical CDR3. The CDR3 region is CASSISGSSYNEQFF. CDR3 DNA: TGTGCCAGTAGTATAAGCGGGAGCTCCTACAATGAGCAGTTCTTC. This chain links TRBV19 with TRBJ2-1, with 8 bases matching TRBD2. The CDR3 is 15 amino acids. Germline CDR1 LNHDA, CDR2 SQIVND (reference sequence). The J segment lost 0 bases and the V segment lost 2 bases, leaving 0 bases of the junction unmatched.

This clone was seen more than once but under ten times. The chain uses TRBV25-1 and TRBJ1-2; 9 bases are a match to TRBD1. The V gene's germline CDR1 is MGHDK and CDR2 SYGVNS. This CDR3 has 16 residues. V gave up 2 bases and J gave up 5 bases; unmatched junction bases: 9. DNA of the CDR3: TGTGCCAGCAGTGAAACAGGGGGCCTACCCTTTTATGGCTACACCTTC. This translates into CASSETGGLPFYGYTF.

The chain is built from TRBV7-9 and TRBJ2-1; 10 bases align to TRBD2. Trimming removed 3 bases from V and 6 bases from J; junction bases left unmatched: 5. Germline CDR1 is SEHNR and CDR2 is FQNEAQ (reference sequence). The length of the CDR3 is 15 residues. CDR3 sequence: CASSFVLAGANEQFF. The DNA for the CDR3 is TGTGCCAGCAGCTTCGTTCTAGCGGGAGCCAATGAGCAGTTCTTC.

The chain is built from TRBV4-1 and TRBJ1-2; no firm D call. The CDR3 contains 16 residues. Germline V CDR1 and CDR2: MGHRA, YSYEKL. V dropped 1 base and J dropped 1 base, with 13 bases sitting between them. The CDR3 is CASSQGGNIHNYGYTF. DNA for the CDR3: TGCGCCAGCAGCCAAGGAGGGAACATCCATAACTATGGCTACACCTTC.

This chain links TRBV4-3 with TRBJ2-3, with D tentatively TRBD2 (5 bases). The V gene's germline CDR1 is LGHNA and CDR2 YSLEER. V was trimmed by 0 bases and J by 2 bases, leaving 18 bases between them. The CDR3 loop spans 18 amino acids. The CDR3: CASSQDQQRPRATDTQYF. The CDR3 DNA is TGCGCCAGCAGCCAAGATCAACAGCGGCCTCGGGCCACAGATACGCAGTATTTT.

The V gene is TRBV7-9, the J gene TRBJ1-5, with D hard to call. The CDR3 runs 15 residues. Deletions cut 8 bases from V and 0 bases from J, with 14 bases between. Germline V lookup: CDR1 SEHNR, CDR2 FQNEAQ (reference sequence). CDR3 nucleotide sequence: TGTGCCAGCCGAAGAGGGTCGAATAGCAATCAGCCCCAGCATTTT. It encodes CASRRGSNSNQPQHF.

A note on this clone: An end of the junction differs from the germline gene, which may be a read error. The chain's CDR3 is CASTLPPGGRETQYF. The CDR3 DNA follows: TGTGCCAGCACCTTACCCCCGGGGGGGAGGGAGACCCAGTACTTC. The chain is built from TRBV7-6 and TRBJ2-5; TRBD2 agrees at 8 bases. Germline loops: CDR1 SGHVS, CDR2 FNYEAQ. This CDR3 region has 15 residues. Combining the CDR3 with reference TRBV7-6 and TRBJ2-5 gives the whole variable domain GAGVSQSPRYKVTKRGQDVALRCDPISGHVSLYWYRQALGQGPEFLTYFNYEAQQDKSGLPNDRFSAERPEGSISTLTIQRTEQRDSAMYRCASTLPPGGRETQYFGPGTRLLVL.

The chain uses TRBV7-3 and TRBJ2-1; perhaps TRBD2 as D (5 bases). V shed 2 bases and J shed 5 bases, with 16 bases lying between them. CDR1 and CDR2 (germline): SGHTA, FQGTGA. The CDR3 is 16 amino acids. CDR3 amino acids: CASSLGRGGPNNEQFF. Written as DNA, the CDR3 is TGTGCCAGCAGCTTAGGACGAGGAGGTCCAAACAATGAGCAGTTCTTC.

The chain carries TRBV5-6 and TRBJ2-7; D might be TRBD1 (6 bases). V was pared by 4 bases and J by 3 bases, with 14 bases between. Looked up from germline, CDR1 is SGHDT and CDR2 is YYEEEE. The CDR3 loop spans 14 amino acids. The CDR3 DNA reads as TGTGCCAGCAGCAAGGGGCAGGGGCGCTACGAGCAGTACTTC. This gives the protein CASSKGQGRYEQYF.

The rearrangement links TRBV30 to TRBJ2-3; TRBD2 matches 10 bases. This CDR3 has 15 amino acids. The germline V gene has CDR1 GTSNPN and CDR2 SVGIG (reference sequence). With 3 bases clipped from V and 4 bases from J, the junction kept 7 bases outside the gene matches. The CDR3 bases are TGTGCCTGGAGCCTTGGACTAGCGGTTTCAGATACGCAGTATTTT. As protein: CAWSLGLAVSDTQYF.